One T cell receptor beta chain is described in this entry. This clone appeared once. It lacks a known antigen. Base qualities are not provided; no much larger clone lies one nucleotide away. The data are from a study of human thymus T cells (dated by TCRdb to about 2020). In the study overall: The study described the TCR alpha and beta repertoires in roughly 8 infant thymus samples and four matching peripheral blood samples. Donor ages ranged from about 7 to 244 days, and the cohort comprised five or six male and a couple of female infants. Here is what the overall study found, with its caveats: According to the related research, thymic TCR repertoires were highly overlapping among unrelated individuals. Both the thymic and the peripheral blood repertoires appeared to show biased V and J gene segment usage. Thymus samples yielded on average roughly 790,000 unique TCRB clonotypes, compared with around 84,000 from blood samples.

CDR1 and CDR2 are drawn from the germline V gene (reference sequence): SEHNR, FQNEAQ. Between the V and J ends, shortened by 4 bases and 5 bases respectively, the junction contains 14 bases. From the cysteine up to the phenylalanine, the CDR3 has a length of 14 residues. Here the CDR3 DNA is all that survives: 42 bases in frame from base 1. The thymus tissue came from surgical resects taken out during corrective cardiac surgery. Donors were immunologically healthy infants undergoing open corrective cardiac surgery for congenital heart defects in Finland. After being mechanically released from the tissue, thymocytes were kept at -70 degrees C in pellets of roughly 9.5-31 million cells. Genomic DNA was extracted from frozen cell pellets with a QIAsymphony instrument. The immunoSEQ multiplex PCR assay was used to amplify the TCRB and TCRAD loci from a standardized quantity of quality-controlled genomic DNA. The amplicons spanned the V(D)J region and were long enough to cover the CDR3 and allow V and J genes to be identified. Amplicon sequencing was performed on an Illumina platform through the commercial immunoSEQ service. Per the source publication's procedure: Corrections for primer bias and sequencing errors followed previously described methods, while TCRAD and TCRB definitions were based on the IMGT database. immunoSEQ Analyzer 3.0 and VDJTools were used for repertoire analysis, which covered basic statistics, V/J segment usage, diversity estimates, rarefaction and pairwise overlap. Chao1, ChaoE, Efron-Thisted, Shannon and inverse Simpson indices were used to estimate diversity, which was also estimated on datasets down-sampled to the smallest sample. Repertoire overlap was assessed by strict matching of CDR3 nucleotide sequence, V gene and J gene, and clustering was done by Jaccard-based multidimensional scaling. In TCRdb, the immuneACCESS table is reduced to in-frame sequences with V and J assigned. These tables do not hold every clone; where another copy was compared, an unresolved V gene accounts for under half, and the others remain unexplained. The V and J calls and clone size are taken from that table; D and trimming were inferred from the DNA. This sample is represented by some 130,000 clones; around 96% of them were singletons. The leading ten clones occupy 0.02% to 0.025% of the sample.

This sequence originates from a boy less than two years old with a congenital heart defect but otherwise immunologically healthy. The material sequenced was thymus tissue. The chain is made from TRBV7-9 and TRBJ2-5; a weak D assignment points to TRBD2 (5 bases agree). The sequenced DNA is TGTGCCAGCAGCTGTTCAAACAGAGGGGAGACCCAGTACTTC. Its coded protein is CASSCSNRGETQYF.